These 31 T cell receptor beta chains were sequenced from one sample in a study of cytomegalovirus exposure and HLA in healthy donors. TCRdb keeps only in-frame clones here, not all; method: immunoSEQ multiplex PCR. The repertoire holds roughly 150,000 clones, with around 82% as singletons. Sequenced input: PBMCs. The receptors originated from a man aged 30 to 39 in good health and CMV-seropositive.

CDR3 nucleotides: TGTGCCAGCAGCTTACTCGCGGGGGCGGGAGATACGCAGTATTTT. This translates into CASSLLAGAGDTQYF. J is TRBJ2-3 and V is TRBV5-4; D perhaps matches TRBD2 (7 bases). Germline lookup yields CDR1 SGHNT and CDR2 YYREEE (reference sequence). V was trimmed by 2 bases and J by 5 bases, leaving 15 bases between them. The CDR3 spans 15 residues.

The gene calls are TRBV9 and TRBJ2-5, with a tentative D call TRBD1 (6 bases). V was clipped by 3 bases and J by 3 bases, with 9 bases between them. CDR1 and CDR2 from the germline V gene are SGDLS and YYNGEE. The CDR3 runs 13 residues. CDR3 in amino acids: CASSGNREETQYF. DNA for the CDR3: TGTGCCAGCAGCGGCAACAGGGAAGAGACCCAGTACTTC.

This clone was recorded once. V and J are TRBV5-1 and TRBJ2-7; 7 nucleotides align to TRBD2. The trim removed 2 bases at V and 0 bases at J, leaving 8 bases unmatched. Germline CDR1 SGHRS, CDR2 YFSETQ. The CDR3 is 16 residues long. The CDR3 DNA reads TGCGCCAGCAGCTTCACCCTAGCGGAGCTCTCCTACGAGCAGTACTTC. Its protein is CASSFTLAELSYEQYF.

This clone was seen only a few times. The chain recombines TRBV2 with TRBJ2-7; 7 bases agree with TRBD1. V shed 6 bases, J shed 0 bases, and the junction held 11 bases outside the gene matches. Germline V CDR1 and CDR2: SNHLY, FYNNEI. The CDR3 contains 16 residues. In nucleotides, the CDR3 is TGTGCCAGCAGCGAGGGGCCGGGACAGATCTCCTACGAGCAGTACTTC. The encoded protein is CASSEGPGQISYEQYF.

This clone has only one observation. The DNA of the CDR3 is TGTGCCAGCAGCCCAGGCGGGGCAGGGCTCAACTATGGCTACACCTTC. Translated: CASSPGGAGLNYGYTF. The rearrangement joins TRBV5-6 to TRBJ1-2; tentatively, D is TRBD1 (5 bases). The CDR3 spans 16 residues. The germline V gene has CDR1 SGHDT and CDR2 YYEEEE. Deletions cut 4 bases from V and 2 bases from J, with 18 bases between.

This rearrangement joins TRBV7-6 to TRBJ2-3; TRBD2 is a possible D gene (7 bases). CDR1 and CDR2 (germline): SGHVS, FNYEAQ. This CDR3 comprises 16 residues. The V and J ends lost 2 bases and 2 bases respectively, with 14 bases between them. The DNA of the CDR3 is TGTGCCAGCAGCTTACCCGGGCGGGGGCCCACAGATACGCAGTATTTT. This encodes CASSLPGRGPTDTQYF. The variable domain in full, with the rest retrieved from reference TRBV7-6 and TRBJ2-3, is GAGVSQSPRYKVTKRGQDVALRCDPISGHVSLYWYRQALGQGPEFLTYFNYEAQQDKSGLPNDRFSAERPEGSISTLTIQRTEQRDSAMYRCASSLPGRGPTDTQYFGPGTRLTVL.

J is TRBJ1-1 and V is TRBV10-3; D is unresolved. Germline assignment: CDR1 ENHRY and CDR2 SYGVKD. The CDR3 is 13 amino acids. Trimming stripped 2 bases from V and 6 bases from J, with 10 bases between. CDR3 in DNA: TGTGCCATCAGTGAGACCGAATTAGCTGAAGCTTTCTTT. Protein: CAISETELAEAFF.

This chain uses TRBV6-1 with TRBJ2-5; perhaps TRBD1 as D (6 bases). The CDR3 spans 15 residues. CDR1 is MNHNS and CDR2 is SASEGT in the germline V gene. Trimming pared 4 bases from V and 2 bases from J, leaving 14 bases between. The CDR3 bases are TGTGCCAGCAGTGTTAACGTCGGACAGCAAGAGACCCAGTACTTC. Translating it yields CASSVNVGQQETQYF.

This CDR3 is CASSIGGLFEAFF. The CDR3 region has the DNA TGTGCCAGCAGCATAGGGGGCCTCTTTGAAGCTTTCTTT. V is TRBV5-6 and J is TRBJ1-1, with 7 bases fitting TRBD1. The CDR3 totals 13 residues. J lost 7 bases, V lost 4 bases, and 7 bases had no gene match. Germline lookup yields CDR1 SGHDT and CDR2 YYEEEE. The full variable domain, with the rest looked up from reference TRBV5-6 and TRBJ1-1, is DAGVTQSPTHLIKTRGQQVTLRCSPKSGHDTVSWYQQALGQGPQFIFQYYEEEERQRGNFPDRFSGHQFPNYSSELNVNALLLGDSALYLCASSIGGLFEAFFGQGTRLTVV.

The gene calls are TRBV29-1 and TRBJ2-3; D is perhaps TRBD1 (5 bases). Germline V gene lookup returns CDR1 SQVTM and CDR2 ANQGSEA. This CDR3 spans 14 amino acids. V was shortened by 7 bases and J by 1 base, with 15 bases between the two germline ends. CDR3 DNA: TGCAGCGCCGCCGCCCCAGGGCGCACAGATACGCAGTATTTT. Protein sequence: CSAAAPGRTDTQYF.

This clone showed up just once. V and J are TRBV29-1 and TRBJ1-1, with D perhaps matching TRBD1 (5 bases). The CDR3 is 16 residues long. V was trimmed by 3 bases and J by 1 base, leaving 18 bases between them. Germline CDR1 reads SQVTM; CDR2 reads ANQGSEA. Here the CDR3 DNA reads TGCAGCGTTGATCTCCATGGGGGGAAGGGGAACACTGAAGCTTTCTTT. It encodes CSVDLHGGKGNTEAFF.

For this clone: Sequence at one end of the junction differs from germline and may be a read error. The rearrangement joins TRBV7-3 to TRBJ2-1; D perhaps matches TRBD2 (6 bases). The germline gives CDR1 SGHTA, CDR2 FQGTGA. This CDR3 contains 16 residues. The CDR3 sequence: CASSLTGGGSFNEQFF. DNA of the CDR3: TGTGCCAGCAGCTTAACGGGGGGAGGTTCCTTCAATGAGCAGTTCTTC.

The rearrangement uses TRBV6-1 and TRBJ1-1; tentative D call: TRBD1 (6 bases). Germline CDR1 is MNHNS and CDR2 is SASEGT. The CDR3 length is 14 residues. V gave up 7 bases and J gave up 3 bases, with 15 bases separating them. The CDR3 spells CASIAWDKHTEAFF. DNA for the CDR3: TGTGCCAGCATCGCATGGGACAAACACACTGAAGCTTTCTTT.

V usage is TRBV10-3 and J usage is TRBJ1-5; D is ambiguous. Trimming pared 0 bases from V and 4 bases from J, leaving 7 bases between. Germline CDR1 and CDR2: ENHRY and SYGVKD. The CDR3 is 14 residues long. CDR3 sequence: CAISESVRNQPQHF. CDR3 nucleotides: TGTGCCATCAGTGAGTCGGTGAGGAATCAGCCCCAGCATTTT.

V usage is TRBV19 and J usage is TRBJ1-2, with D possibly matching TRBD1 (5 bases). Germline V CDR1 and CDR2: LNHDA, SQIVND (reference sequence). V dropped 4 bases and J dropped 4 bases, with 16 bases sitting between them. The CDR3 spans 15 residues. CDR3 sequence: CASSTVSGQGYGYTF. The CDR3 DNA sequence: TGTGCCAGTAGTACGGTTTCAGGGCAGGGCTATGGCTACACCTTC.

This chain joins TRBV9 and TRBJ2-7; possibly TRBD1 for D (5 bases). With 2 bases removed from V and 1 base from J, the gap between germline ends came to 10 bases. The germline CDR1 and CDR2 sequences are SGDLS and YYNGEE. The CDR3 has 14 amino acids. The CDR3 spells CASSVFDSSYEQYF. The CDR3 DNA reads TGTGCCAGCAGCGTTTTCGACAGTTCCTACGAGCAGTACTTC.

A few counts support this clone. The CDR3 DNA sequence: TGTGCCAGCAGGGAGTCTGGAAACACCATATATTTT. It specifies CASRESGNTIYF. This rearrangement joins TRBV25-1 to TRBJ1-3; no definite D call. V was cut by 6 bases and J by 1 base, with 4 bases left in between. The CDR3 consists of 12 residues. The V gene's germline CDR1 is MGHDK and CDR2 SYGVNS.

The V gene is TRBV4-1, the J gene TRBJ1-5; 11 nucleotides line up with TRBD1. CDR3 length: 16 amino acids. Germline-derived CDR1 and CDR2 are MGHRA and YSYEKL. V was clipped by 4 bases and J by 3 bases; unmatched bases: 5. CDR3 region: CASSLGDRGSNQPQHF. CDR3 nucleotides: TGCGCCAGCAGCCTGGGGGACAGGGGGTCCAATCAGCCCCAGCATTTT.

This clone was counted a single time. The chain links TRBV9 to TRBJ2-3, with a tentative D call TRBD1 (6 bases). There are 15 residues in the CDR3. Trimming took 5 bases from V and 5 from J, leaving 18 bases between them. In germline, CDR1 is SGDLS, CDR2 YYNGEE. CDR3 nucleotide sequence: TGTGCCAGCAGTACCGGGACACTGGCCGGAGATACGCAGTATTTT. The encoded protein is CASSTGTLAGDTQYF.

The chain employs TRBV14 and TRBJ2-1, with D perhaps TRBD2 (6 bases). V was shortened by 4 bases and J by 1 base, with 14 bases between the two germline ends. Per germline, CDR1 SGHDN and CDR2 FVKESK. CDR3 length equals 16 residues. The CDR3 region has the DNA TGTGCCAGCAGCCCCGTCCGGAGCGGGTCCTACAATGAGCAGTTCTTC. It yields the protein CASSPVRSGSYNEQFF.

This clone was recorded only once. The V and J genes are TRBV5-1 and TRBJ2-3, with D possibly TRBD2 on 6 matching bases. CDR1 is SGHRS and CDR2 is YFSETQ in the germline V gene. The CDR3 consists of 19 residues. Trimming removed 4 bases from V and 0 bases from J, with 24 bases in between. The CDR3 is CASSGGYGSIGLSTDTQYF. In DNA form, the CDR3 reads TGCGCCAGCAGCGGAGGTTACGGGAGTATAGGACTCAGCACAGATACGCAGTATTTT.

J is TRBJ1-2 and V is TRBV18; maybe TRBD1 (5 bases). Germline lookup yields CDR1 KGHSH and CDR2 LQKENI. The length of the CDR3 is 14 residues. Trimming removed 3 bases at V and 2 bases at J, with 10 bases between. CDR3 sequence: CASSPATVNYGYTF. The CDR3 DNA reads TGTGCCAGCTCACCCGCGACAGTAAACTATGGCTACACCTTC.

The chain uses TRBV5-1 and TRBJ2-1, with 10 bases lining up with TRBD2. Trimming took 1 base from V and 4 from J; bases not matched to a gene: 5. The CDR3 contains 16 residues. Per the germline V gene, CDR1 is SGHRS and CDR2 is YFSETQ. As DNA, the CDR3 is TGCGCCAGCAGCTTGCGTGCTAGCGGGGGATACAATGAGCAGTTCTTC. This codes for CASSLRASGGYNEQFF.

This rearrangement joins TRBV9 to TRBJ2-7, with TRBD1 as a possible D gene (5 bases). This CDR3 has 16 amino acids. V gave up 0 bases and J gave up 7 bases, with 20 bases separating them. The germline gives CDR1 SGDLS, CDR2 YYNGEE. The DNA of the CDR3 is TGTGCCAGCAGCGTAGAGTTTGTGACAGACTTGGAGGAGCAGTACTTC. It codes for CASSVEFVTDLEEQYF.

The genes are TRBV11-2 and TRBJ1-1; D is uncertain. This CDR3 region has 12 residues. Germline V gene data show CDR1 as SGHAT and CDR2 as FQNNGV. V was trimmed by 5 bases and J by 1 base, leaving 5 bases between them. CDR3: CASSAGNTEAFF. The CDR3 region has the DNA TGTGCCAGCAGCGCCGGGAACACTGAAGCTTTCTTT.

The chain is built from TRBV6-4 and TRBJ2-1, with 8 bases that match TRBD2. CDR1 MRHNA and CDR2 SNTAGT come from the germline V gene. J was trimmed by 4 bases and V by 7 bases; bases with no gene match: 18. The CDR3 extends over 18 amino acids. The CDR3 bases are TGTGCCAGCACAGTCCCCGGGCGCGGGGGGAATTATTACAATGAGCAGTTCTTC. It codes for CASTVPGRGGNYYNEQFF.

This chain links TRBV2 with TRBJ1-2; 9 positions match TRBD1. The CDR3 has 15 residues. Unmatched junction bases numbered 7, after V lost 0 bases and J lost 8 bases. CDR1 is SNHLY, CDR2 FYNNEI, per germline. The CDR3 loop is CASSEAQGQGIGYTF. CDR3 DNA: TGTGCCAGCAGTGAAGCGCAAGGACAGGGGATAGGCTACACCTTC.

J is TRBJ2-3 and V is TRBV30, with D possibly TRBD1 on 6 matching bases. Germline lookup yields CDR1 GTSNPN and CDR2 SVGIG (reference sequence). V was pared by 3 bases and J by 0 bases, with 10 bases between. CDR3 length: 14 amino acids. The CDR3 spells CAWRDSLSTDTQYF. In nucleotides, the CDR3 is TGTGCCTGGAGGGACAGCCTTAGCACAGATACGCAGTATTTT.

This clone was seen at least ten times. This sequence joins TRBV11-2 and TRBJ1-1, with TRBD1 identical over 7 bases. The CDR3 totals 15 residues. The trim removed 5 bases at V and 6 bases at J, leaving 12 bases unmatched. Per the germline V gene, CDR1 is SGHAT and CDR2 is FQNNGV. In DNA form, the CDR3 reads TGTGCCAGCAGCCCACTCTCACAGGGGAGAGCTGAAGCTTTCTTT. Encoded protein: CASSPLSQGRAEAFF. Full variable domain (missing parts from reference TRBV11-2 and TRBJ1-1): EAGVAQSPRYKIIEKRQSVAFWCNPISGHATLYWYQQILGQGPKLLIQFQNNGVVDDSQLPKDRFSAERLKGVDSTLKIQPAKLEDSAVYLCASSPLSQGRAEAFFGQGTRLTVV.

This clone was observed once. The CDR3 here is CASSEGQEQFF. The CDR3 DNA is TGTGCCAGCAGCGAGGGACAGGAGCAGTTCTTC. The chain employs TRBV9 and TRBJ2-1, with 7 bases lining up with TRBD1. After removal of 3 bases from V and 10 bases from J, the junction contained 1 base not matched to a gene. Per the germline V gene, CDR1 is SGDLS and CDR2 is YYNGEE. This CDR3 comprises 11 residues. The entire variable domain, with the rest obtained from reference TRBV9 and TRBJ2-1, is as follows: DSGVTQTPKHLITATGQRVTLRCSPRSGDLSVYWYQQSLDQGLQFLIQYYNGEERAKGNILERFSAQQFPDLHSELNLSSLELGDSALYFCASSEGQEQFFGPGTRLTVL.

This clone appeared once. The gene calls are TRBV6-6 and TRBJ2-2, with D possibly TRBD2 on 5 matching bases. The CDR3 sequence is 13 residues long. V was trimmed by 7 bases and J by 9 bases, leaving 15 bases between them. Germline CDR1 MNHNY, CDR2 SVGAGI (reference sequence). The DNA for the CDR3 is TGTGCCAGCATCTCACCCGGGGTTTGGGAGCTGTTTTTT. Amino acid sequence: CASISPGVWELFF.